This T cell receptor (beta chain) emerged from a study of early T cells in non-severe SARS-CoV-2 infection. Whole-study findings and limits: The VDJdb matching leaned toward anti-spike CD8 responses and overlooked private and CD4 specificities.

This clonotype has just a few counts. No antigen is known for it. TCRdb ran MiXCR on the 5' RACE reads and lists one entry per CDR3 protein. The top ten hold about 5% of the sample, which has about 48,000 distinct CDR3 sequences, about 5.3% seen once. CDR1 and CDR2 (germline): SGHKS, YYEKEE (reference sequence). V was trimmed by 7 bases and J by 2 bases, leaving 10 bases between them. This CDR3 comprises 13 residues. The TCR was taken from an adult who was a healthcare worker with PCR-confirmed SARS-CoV-2 infection or an uninfected control (not recorded which). The chain employs TRBV5-5 and TRBJ2-1; the D is unclear. Sequenced here: whole blood, sampled at baseline. The CDR3 nucleotides read TGTGCCAGCCCAAAGGCCCCCTACAATGAGCAGTTCTTC. Translation: CASPKAPYNEQFF.